The T cell receptor (beta chain) described here comes from a study of blood T cell repertoires in COVID-19. V lost 4 bases and J lost 8; bases outside the gene matches: 9. The CDR3 covers 14 residues. Germline V gene lookup returns CDR1 LGHNA and CDR2 YSLEER. TCRdb keeps only in-frame clones here, not all; method: immunoSEQ multiplex PCR. Among some 200,000 clones listed, more than 75% were seen once. The sequenced material came from peripheral blood. The chain employs TRBV4-3 and TRBJ1-2, with TRBD1 matching over 8 bases. The TCR was taken from a woman in her sixties or seventies with COVID-19, enrolled during active disease. DNA for the CDR3: TGCGCCAGCAGCCCAACGACAGGGGCGGACGGCTACACCTTC. This codes for CASSPTTGADGYTF.